This T cell receptor beta chain was captured by sequencing in a study of blood T cell repertoires in COVID-19. Study summary: PBMCs, B-cell-depleted T cells, or T cells provided the cDNA or gDNA that made up the material.

Patients of the Seattle cohort, enrolled during active infection, were followed longitudinally. Original methodology: Amplification from reference gene primers served as the basis for estimated nucleated cell counts. Clones were sequenced by immunoSEQ multiplex PCR, and TCRdb holds only the in-frame ones, with some missing. V and J calls and clone size follow that table, whereas D and trimming were derived from the DNA. The table shows about 150,000 clones, with approximately 85% occurring only once. With V trimmed by 4 bases and J by 4 bases, 10 bases remained unmatched. CDR1 is WSHSY, CDR2 SAAADI, per germline. The CDR3 runs to 16 residues.

The clonotype originates from a woman aged 55-69 years with COVID-19, enrolled during active disease. The chain is built from TRBV10-2 and TRBJ2-3; TRBD2 matches at 8 bases. Specimen: peripheral blood. CDR3 loop: CASSVTAGGRPDTQYF. The CDR3 coding sequence is TGCGCCAGCAGTGTTACGGCGGGGGGCCGGCCAGATACGCAGTATTTT.